Listed here are 6 T cell receptor beta chains from one sample, sequenced in a study of blood T cell repertoires in COVID-19. Libraries were prepared by immunoSEQ multiplex PCR; TCRdb keeps only in-frame clonotypes and omits some of them. The table has 210,000 or so clones, roughly nine tenths seen once; the top ten hold 2% to 2.5%. The sample taken for sequencing was peripheral blood. These receptors were collected from a woman between 50 and 59 years old with acute or convalescent COVID-19.

The CDR3 region has the DNA TGCGCCAGCAGCTTGGGTTCTAGCGGCCAAGGTGGCACAGATACGCAGTATTTT. Translation: CASSLGSSGQGGTDTQYF. The chain has TRBV5-1 and TRBJ2-3; 7 bases are shared with TRBD2. V gave up 0 bases and J gave up 1 base; unmatched junction bases: 11. Germline lookup yields CDR1 SGHRS and CDR2 YFSETQ. This CDR3 contains 18 residues.

V usage is TRBV11-3 and J usage is TRBJ2-5, with D perhaps TRBD1 (6 bases). This CDR3 has 13 amino acids. Looked up from germline, CDR1 is SGHNT and CDR2 is YENEEA. The V end lost 4 bases, the J end lost 3 bases, and 9 bases lay between the germline ends. CDR3 sequence reads: CASSSDREETQYF. The CDR3 DNA sequence: TGTGCCAGCAGCTCGGACAGAGAAGAGACCCAGTACTTC. The whole variable domain, filled in from reference TRBV11-3 and TRBJ2-5, reads EAGVVQSPRYKIIEKKQPVAFWCNPISGHNTLYWYLQNLGQGPELLIRYENEEAVDDSQLPKDRFSAERLKGVDSTLKIQPAELGDSAVYLCASSSDREETQYFGPGTRLLVL.

The CDR3 protein is CASSSNREQFF. The CDR3 DNA sequence: TGTGCCAGCAGTTCTAATCGTGAGCAGTTCTTC. The genes are TRBV6-6 and TRBJ2-1; D uncertain. The V gene's germline CDR1 is MNHNY and CDR2 SVGAGI (reference sequence). This CDR3 spans 11 amino acids. The V end lost 4 bases, the J end lost 9 bases, and 7 bases lay between the germline ends.

Worth noting for this clone: The junction departs from the called germline gene at one end, perhaps through a read error. The V and J genes are TRBV12-3 or TRBV12-4 and TRBJ1-5; TRBD1 matches at 8 bases. The CDR3 runs 12 residues. The CDR3 loop reads CASSSTGVLLYF. The CDR3 DNA sequence: TGTGCCAGCAGTTCGACAGGGGTCCTTTTGTATTTT.

This sequence joins TRBV11-2 and TRBJ2-1, with 13 bases identical to TRBD2. Germline assignment: CDR1 SGHAT and CDR2 FQNNGV. V shed 5 bases and J 9 bases; nucleotides not matched to a gene: 7. The CDR3 extends over 15 amino acids. The DNA for the CDR3 is TGTGCCAGCAGCCCTCCGGGACTAGCGGGGCTTGAGCAGTTCTTC. The encoded protein is CASSPPGLAGLEQFF.

The gene calls are TRBV19 and TRBJ2-7, with TRBD2 identical over 11 bases. This CDR3 spans 18 amino acids. From germline, CDR1 is LNHDA and CDR2 SQIVND (reference sequence). V trimming: 3 bases; J trimming: 4 bases; junction bases outside the gene matches: 14. The CDR3 reads CASSIEGTSGALVYEQYF. The DNA of the CDR3 is TGTGCCAGTAGTATCGAAGGGACTAGCGGAGCCCTCGTTTACGAGCAGTACTTC.